The clone carrying this TCR beta chain was found many times. This record belongs to a study of T cells after yellow fever vaccination. TCRdb itself ran the 5' RACE reads through MiXCR, one entry per CDR3 protein. The sample records 250,000 or so distinct CDR3 sequences, less than 8.5% being singletons. This TCR came from a man aged 25-40 years who received the YFV17D yellow fever vaccine. The material was CD4+ T cells sorted from PBMCs, obtained 15 days after the yellow fever booster vaccination.

CDR3 loop: CASSYSGEETQYF. CDR3 nucleotides: TGTGCCAGCAGTTACTCGGGGGAAGAGACCCAGTACTTC. The genes are TRBV6-5 and TRBJ2-5; either TRBD1 or TRBD2 may fit D (5 bases each). In germline, CDR1 is MNHEY, CDR2 SVGAGI. Trimming cost V 0 bases and J 3 bases, with 5 bases left between them. The CDR3 has 13 residues.